This is a list of T cell receptor beta chains from one sample in a study of memory CD4+ T cells and cytomegalovirus serostatus. The method was immunoSEQ multiplex PCR; TCRdb's version includes in-frame clones alone and lacks a portion of them. Here the sample spans about 57,000 clones, 65% to 80% being singletons. The sample was memory CD4+ T cells from blood. These receptors all come from an adult in good health and CMV-seronegative. CDR3s include the opening cysteine and the closing phenylalanine or tryptophan. D genes are given only for firm matches. Only some rows state a clone size, as once, few, many or a class for expanded clones.

v_call,d_call,j_call,clone_size,cdr3_nt,cdr3_aa
TRBV5-8,-,TRBJ2-5,-,TGTGCCAGCAGCTTAAACGACTGGACCCAGTACTTC,CASSLNDWTQYF
TRBV4-2,TRBD1,TRBJ1-4,-,TGTGCCAGCAGCCCAATCTTACAGGGGGGGGGTGAAAAACTGTTTTTT,CASSPILQGGGEKLFF
TRBV5-1,TRBD2,TRBJ2-1,-,TGCGCCAGCAGCTTGGCACAAACTAGCGGTTCCTACAATGAGCAGTTCTTC,CASSLAQTSGSYNEQFF
TRBV5-1,TRBD1,TRBJ1-1,-,TGCGCCAGCAGCCCTAGGGCAGGGGGCCTGAACACTGAAGCTTTCTTT,CASSPRAGGLNTEAFF
TRBV6-5,TRBD2,TRBJ2-7,once,TGTGCCAGCAGTTTCTCCCGGACTAGCGGGAGTAACGAGCAGTACTTC,CASSFSRTSGSNEQYF
TRBV15,-,TRBJ1-5,-,TGTGCCACCAGCAGAGATCAGCATCAGCCCCAGCATTTT,CATSRDQHQPQHF
TRBV5-4,-,TRBJ1-6,-,TGTGCCAGCAGCTCCCCTGAGACCCCCCATTCACCCCTCCACTTT,CASSSPETPHSPLHF
TRBV15,TRBD1,TRBJ2-7,-,TGTGCCACCAGCAGAGAAGGGGGCTCCTGGTACGAGCAGTACTTC,CATSREGGSWYEQYF
TRBV11-2,TRBD2,TRBJ2-5,-,TGTGCCAGCAGCTTAAGTACTAGCGGGAGGCTAGGTCAAGAGACCCAGTACTTC,CASSLSTSGRLGQETQYF
TRBV6-1,TRBD1,TRBJ2-1,-,TGTGCCAGCAGAGTCAACAGGGGTAATGAGCAGTTCTTC,CASRVNRGNEQFF
TRBV2,-,TRBJ2-7,-,TGTGCCAGCACCAACAGGGCCGCGAACGAGCAGTACTTC,CASTNRAANEQYF
TRBV29-1,-,TRBJ2-1,-,TGCAGCGTTCGGACGTCGAGCTCCTACAATGAGCAGTTCTTC,CSVRTSSSYNEQFF
TRBV19,-,TRBJ2-3,few,TGTGCCAGTAGTGTCAGGGGCACAGATACGCAGTATTTT,CASSVRGTDTQYF
TRBV7-3,-,TRBJ2-5,-,TGTGCCAGCAGTTTTACTAGGCAAGAGACCCAGTACTTC,CASSFTRQETQYF
TRBV5-1,-,TRBJ1-1,-,TGCGCCAGCAGCTTGAATCCGGCCGTGAACACTGAAGCTTTCTTT,CASSLNPAVNTEAFF
TRBV2,TRBD1,TRBJ2-7,-,TGTGCCAGCAGTGAAGGGGGGGGGACAGGGCTTAACTACGAGCAGTACTTC,CASSEGGGTGLNYEQYF
TRBV6-5,-,TRBJ2-7,-,TGTGCCAGCAGTTACTCGCTCCTCTACGAGCAGTACTTC,CASSYSLLYEQYF
TRBV28,-,TRBJ2-2,-,TGTGCCAGCAGTCAGGACAGCTTCGGGGAGCTGTTTTTT,CASSQDSFGELFF
TRBV5-1,-,TRBJ2-3,-,TGCGCCAGCACTCCCGGGGCCCAGGGGCCAGATACGCAGTATTTT,CASTPGAQGPDTQYF
TRBV2,TRBD1,TRBJ1-5,-,TGTGCCAGCAGTGAGGGGGCAGGGGGGTATCAGCCCCAGCATTTT,CASSEGAGGYQPQHF
TRBV7-8,TRBD1,TRBJ1-4,-,TGTGCCAGCAGACCTTCGGGACAGGGGGCGAGGACTAATGAAAAACTGTTTTTT,CASRPSGQGARTNEKLFF
TRBV5-1,-,TRBJ2-3,-,TGCGCCAGCAGCTACCAGGGACGCACAGATACGCAGTATTTT,CASSYQGRTDTQYF
TRBV5-4,-,TRBJ1-1,few,TGTGCCAGCAGCCTCCCGGACGTTACTGAAGCTTTCTTT,CASSLPDVTEAFF
TRBV14,TRBD1,TRBJ1-2,-,TGTGCCAGCAGCCAAGTCCACGGGACAGGGGGCTTAGGTGGCTACACCTTC,CASSQVHGTGGLGGYTF
TRBV6-5,-,TRBJ2-4,once,TGTGCCAGCAGACTAGGGATGTCCGACATTCAGTACTTC,CASRLGMSDIQYF
TRBV2,-,TRBJ1-1,-,TGTGCCAGCAGTGAACGGGCCTGGGGCACTGAAGCTTTCTTT,CASSERAWGTEAFF
TRBV5-4,TRBD2,TRBJ2-5,once,TGTGCCAGCAGCTCGCCGCGGGAGACGGAGACCCAGTACTTC,CASSSPRETETQYF
TRBV2,-,TRBJ1-2,-,TGTGCCAGCAGTGGTGACAGGAGTTACTATGGCTACACCTTC,CASSGDRSYYGYTF
TRBV19,-,TRBJ2-5,once,TGTGCCAGTTCCAGGGCTCAGAGGCAAGAGACCCAGTACTTC,CASSRAQRQETQYF
TRBV30,TRBD2,TRBJ2-5,-,TGTGCCTGGAGTGTACTTGGGACTAGCGGGCAAGAGACCCAGTACTTC,CAWSVLGTSGQETQYF
TRBV2,-,TRBJ1-5,-,TGTGCCAGCAGTGAAGCGGAGTCCCAGCCCCAGCATTTT,CASSEAESQPQHF
TRBV2,-,TRBJ2-5,once,TGTGCCAGCAGCGACCCTACAGGGTTAGAGACCCAGTACTTC,CASSDPTGLETQYF
TRBV9,-,TRBJ2-1,-,TGTGCCAGCAGCGTAAGGGACTTCAACAATGAGCAGTTCTTC,CASSVRDFNNEQFF
TRBV7-8,-,TRBJ1-5,-,TGTGCCAGCAGCCGTGGCAGGGAGGGTCAGCCCCAGCATTTT,CASSRGREGQPQHF
TRBV4-1,TRBD2,TRBJ2-1,-,TGCGCCAGCAGCCAAGACTGGGAGGGGTTGGGGAATGAGCAGTTCTTC,CASSQDWEGLGNEQFF
TRBV4-1,-,TRBJ2-3,-,TGCGCCAGCAGCCAAGTGTCGGGGATGAGGACAGATACGCAGTATTTT,CASSQVSGMRTDTQYF
TRBV4-2,TRBD2,TRBJ2-5,-,TGTGCCAGCGGGACTAGGGGACGTGGTCAAGAGACCCAGTACTTC,CASGTRGRGQETQYF
TRBV29-1,-,TRBJ2-1,-,TGCAGCGTGAGGACAGACTACAATGAGCAGTTCTTC,CSVRTDYNEQFF
TRBV27,-,TRBJ1-2,-,TGTGCCAGCAGTTCTTCCCTCTTGGGGGGCGTCTTCTATGGCTACACCTTC,CASSSSLLGGVFYGYTF
TRBV19,TRBD1,TRBJ2-6,once,TGTGCCAGTACCGCTCGGGACAGTCAGTACTCTGGGGCCAACGTCCTGACTTTC,CASTARDSQYSGANVLTF
TRBV28,TRBD2,TRBJ2-3,few,TGTGCCAGCAGCCGTACTAGCGGGTCCACAGATACGCAGTATTTT,CASSRTSGSTDTQYF
TRBV2,-,TRBJ1-1,-,TGTGCCAGCACCGGCCAGGGAGGTGGAACTGAAGCTTTCTTT,CASTGQGGGTEAFF
TRBV30,-,TRBJ2-7,-,TGTGCCTGGAGTGTCAGCTCCTACGAGCAGTACTTC,CAWSVSSYEQYF
TRBV5-1,-,TRBJ1-4,medium-sized,TGCGCCAGCAGCTTGGAACGGGCTAATGAAAAACTGTTTTTT,CASSLERANEKLFF
TRBV7-8,-,TRBJ1-3,-,TGTGCCAGCAGCTTCTTCGGGGGGGGAAACACCATATATTTT,CASSFFGGGNTIYF
TRBV7-2,-,TRBJ2-2,-,TGTGCCAGCAGCCCACGGGACTTCAACACCGGGGAGCTGTTTTTT,CASSPRDFNTGELFF
TRBV5-1,TRBD1,TRBJ1-3,-,TGCGCCAGCAGCAACACCGGGACAGGGTCTGACACCATATATTTT,CASSNTGTGSDTIYF
TRBV2,TRBD2,TRBJ2-1,once,TGTGCCAGCAGAGTTAGCGGGGGGGCGGGCAATGAGCAGTTCTTC,CASRVSGGAGNEQFF
TRBV19,TRBD1,TRBJ1-2,-,TGTGCCAGTAAAGTGGCAGGGGGCTATGGCTACACCTTC,CASKVAGGYGYTF
TRBV5-6,-,TRBJ1-2,-,TGTGCCAGCAGCTTGAGTCGGCTTGGCTACACCTTC,CASSLSRLGYTF
TRBV25-1,-,TRBJ1-6,-,TGTGCCAGCAGTGAACGGGAGGGATCACCCCTCCACTTT,CASSEREGSPLHF
TRBV7-2,-,TRBJ2-1,few,TGTGCCAGCAGCCTACTCTACAATGAGCAGTTCTTC,CASSLLYNEQFF
TRBV27,TRBD1,TRBJ1-5,few,TGTGCCAGCAGCAAGATACACAGGGGGCAAGAGCAGCCCCAGCATTTT,CASSKIHRGQEQPQHF
TRBV21-1,-,TRBJ2-6,few,TGTGCCAGCAGCAAGACAGGGGTCGACTCTGGGGCCAACGTCCTGACTTTC,CASSKTGVDSGANVLTF